This T cell receptor beta chain derives from a study of T cell responses to AZD1222 COVID-19 vaccine. Using immunoSEQ multiplex PCR, the repertoire was profiled, and TCRdb retains in-frame clones only, with some absent. Of roughly 80,000 clones in the sample, roughly nine tenths were seen once. General study findings and limits: Among the donors, most were white British and more were female, and clonal diversity was possibly underestimated. Reports indicate that nearly half of spike-specific TCRs are directed at unmutated variant regions.

Notes on this clone: Its antigen is as yet unknown.

The ends were cut back, 7 bases at V and 7 bases at J, with 13 bases in the middle. The CDR3 loop spans 12 amino acids. Sequenced material: peripheral blood, taken on day 0 of AZD1222 vaccination. This TCR was sampled from an adult in good health. This chain joins TRBV12-3 or TRBV12-4 and TRBJ1-2, with a possible D match to TRBD1 (6 bases). The CDR3 coding sequence is TGTGCCAGCACTGAACCGGGGGCTGGCTACACCTTC. Its protein is CASTEPGAGYTF.